The 32 T cell receptor beta chains below all came from one sample that was sequenced in a study of T cells in tumors after PD-1 blockade. Libraries were prepared by immunoSEQ multiplex PCR; TCRdb keeps only in-frame clonotypes and omits some of them. The sample includes 55,000 to 65,000 clones, around 80% of them seen just once. The material sequenced was PBMCs, taken before anti-PD-1 treatment. These receptors all stem from a human donor with basal cell carcinoma.

The genes are TRBV27 and TRBJ2-7, with D perhaps assigned TRBD1 or TRBD2 (5 bases each). The germline V gene encodes CDR1 MNHEY and CDR2 SMNVEV (reference sequence). The CDR3 is 14 residues long. Trimming removed 5 bases from V and 2 bases from J, with 13 bases in between. In nucleotides, the CDR3 is TGTGCCAGCAGTCGACGGGACGGCCCCTACGAGCAGTACTTC. This gives the protein CASSRRDGPYEQYF.

The count of this clone is one. The V gene is TRBV11-3, the J gene TRBJ2-3; D not resolved. The CDR3 runs to 13 residues. Between the trimmed V and J ends, which lost 7 bases and 1 base, there was a span of 9 bases. Germline V CDR1 and CDR2: SGHNT, YENEEA. CDR3 loop: CASTLGGTDTQYF. The CDR3 DNA reads TGTGCCAGCACCCTAGGCGGCACAGATACGCAGTATTTT.

The chain employs TRBV5-1 and TRBJ2-1; 8 bases match TRBD1. After removal of 5 bases from V and 6 bases from J, the junction contained 7 bases not matched to a gene. The CDR3 totals 14 residues. Looked up from germline, CDR1 is SGHRS and CDR2 is YFSETQ. CDR3 nucleotides: TGCGCCAGCAGACCGGACAGGGCGTCCAATGAGCAGTTCTTC. Amino acids: CASRPDRASNEQFF.

V is TRBV27 and J is TRBJ2-1, with 10 nucleotides matching TRBD1. The CDR3 length is 18 residues. Trimming removed 3 bases from V and 0 bases from J; junction bases left unmatched: 8. CDR1 is MNHEY and CDR2 is SMNVEV in the germline V gene (reference sequence). The CDR3 DNA reads TGTGCCAGCAGTTTCCGACAGGGGGCCAGGAGCTCCTACAATGAGCAGTTCTTC. This codes for CASSFRQGARSSYNEQFF.

This clone was counted only a few times. This specimen includes other DNA sequences encoding the same CDR3. The chain employs TRBV5-1 and TRBJ2-7; D call uncertain. The V end lost 0 bases, the J end lost 2 bases, and 9 bases lay between the germline ends. The germline V gene has CDR1 SGHRS and CDR2 YFSETQ. The CDR3 runs to 14 residues. CDR3 region: CASSLVVSPYEQYF. The CDR3 nucleotides read TGCGCCAGCAGCTTGGTTGTCAGTCCCTACGAGCAGTACTTC.

Here the CDR3 DNA reads TGCGCCAGCAGCCAAGGTCGCGGACTGAACACTGAAGCTTTCTTT. Protein sequence: CASSQGRGLNTEAFF. The V and J genes are TRBV4-1 and TRBJ1-1; D is uncertain. CDR1 is MGHRA and CDR2 is YSYEKL in the germline V gene. With 1 base removed from V and 0 bases from J, the gap between germline ends came to 9 bases. CDR3 length equals 15 residues.

In its sample, this clone was seen a few times. This chain joins TRBV7-9 and TRBJ1-3; tentatively, D is TRBD1 (6 bases). V dropped 6 bases and J dropped 4 bases, with 13 bases sitting between them. The CDR3 has 14 residues. Germline-derived CDR1 and CDR2 are SEHNR and FQNEAQ (reference sequence). Here the CDR3 DNA reads TGTGCCAGCAGAGGGGAGGGGGACGGAAACACCATATATTTT. It translates to CASRGEGDGNTIYF.

The chain combines TRBV9 with TRBJ1-2; TRBD1 agrees at 8 bases. After removal of 4 bases from V and 1 base from J, the junction contained 9 bases not matched to a gene. Germline loops: CDR1 SGDLS, CDR2 YYNGEE. The CDR3 contains 16 residues. The chain's CDR3 is CASSPSRTGLNYGYTF. Written as DNA, the CDR3 is TGTGCCAGCAGCCCTAGCCGGACAGGGCTTAACTATGGCTACACCTTC.

As concerns this clone: At the DNA level, this CDR3 is encoded by other sequences in the same sample as well. The rearrangement joins TRBV25-1 to TRBJ1-2; D ambiguous. The CDR3 has 14 residues. Germline-derived CDR1 and CDR2 are MGHDK and SYGVNS. Trimming removed 1 base at V and 8 bases at J, with 14 bases between. CDR3 protein: CASSESGLDRGYTF. The CDR3 DNA reads TGTGCCAGCAGTGAATCGGGCTTAGATAGGGGCTACACCTTC.

The V and J genes are TRBV3-1 (or the pseudogene TRBV3-2) and TRBJ2-7, with 8 nucleotides matching TRBD1. The germline CDR1 and CDR2 sequences are LGHDT and YNNKEL (reference sequence). The CDR3 covers 16 residues. The V segment lost 3 bases and the J segment 4 bases; nucleotides outside the gene matches: 11. CDR3 coding DNA: TGTGCCAGCAGCCAGATAATCGGCAGGGGGCCTTACGAGCAGTACTTC. Its protein product is CASSQIIGRGPYEQYF.

This clone was counted only a few times. This chain uses TRBV2 with TRBJ1-3, with a possible D match to TRBD1 (5 bases). Germline values: CDR1 SNHLY, CDR2 FYNNEI. Trimming pared 3 bases from V and 0 bases from J, leaving 12 bases between. The CDR3 length is 16 residues. The CDR3 nucleotides are TGTGCCAGCAGTGAGGAGGGGAGGAGCTCTGGAAACACCATATATTTT. It is translated as CASSEEGRSSGNTIYF.

The chain carries TRBV11-3 and TRBJ2-7; the D gene is possibly TRBD1 (6 bases). Germline CDR1 is SGHNT and CDR2 is YENEEA. With 4 bases removed from V and 8 bases from J, the gap between germline ends came to 18 bases. CDR3 length: 14 residues. DNA of the CDR3: TGTGCCAGCAGCTCGATCATCATAGACAGGAAGCAGTACTTC. Its translation is CASSSIIIDRKQYF.

This clone was recorded a few times. The rearrangement uses TRBV7-2 and TRBJ1-5; D remains ambiguous. This CDR3 is built from 14 residues. Looked up from germline, CDR1 is SGHTA and CDR2 is FQGNSA. The ends were cut back, 8 bases at V and 1 base at J, with 12 bases in the middle. CDR3 bases: TGTGCCAGCTCACGGGGTGGAAGCAATCAGCCCCAGCATTTT. Its protein product is CASSRGGSNQPQHF. Complete variable domain (other parts from reference TRBV7-2 and TRBJ1-5): GAGVSQSPSNKVTEKGKDVELRCDPISGHTALYWYRQSLGQGLEFLIYFQGNSAPDKSGLPSDRFSAERTGGSVSTLTIQRTQQEDSAVYLCASSRGGSNQPQHFGDGTRLSIL.

This clone appeared once. This chain joins TRBV6-5 and TRBJ1-1; D not certain. The V gene lost 5 bases and the J gene lost 4 bases, with 17 bases spanning the gap. Per germline, CDR1 MNHEY and CDR2 SVGAGI. The CDR3 contains 15 residues. The CDR3 region has the DNA TGTGCCAGCAGTCCCGGGTCCCTCTGGGGCACTGAAGCTTTCTTT. Translating it yields CASSPGSLWGTEAFF.

This chain uses TRBV7-2 with TRBJ2-3; unclear D gene. Germline V gene lookup returns CDR1 SGHTA and CDR2 FQGNSA. The CDR3 spans 13 residues. Trimming left V 1 base short and J 4 bases short, with 6 bases between. The CDR3 nucleotides are TGTGCCAGCAGCTTAGTTACGTCAGATACGCAGTATTTT. Amino acid sequence: CASSLVTSDTQYF.

This clone was observed a single time. In DNA form, the CDR3 reads TGTGCCAGTAGTTACAGGGGCCCGAACACCGGGGAGCTGTTTTTT. Its translation is CASSYRGPNTGELFF. This rearrangement joins TRBV19 to TRBJ2-2; 7 bases line up with TRBD1. CDR3 size: 15 residues. Germline CDR1 LNHDA, CDR2 SQIVND (reference sequence). Germline trimming cut 5 bases from V and 0 bases from J; bases unmatched to any gene: 3.

This clone was counted a few times. The chain combines TRBV7-9 with TRBJ1-5; D may be TRBD1 (5 bases). The CDR3 is made up of 13 amino acids. Germline CDR1 SEHNR, CDR2 FQNEAQ (reference sequence). V shed 3 bases and J shed 8 bases, with 11 bases lying between them. The CDR3 protein is CASSFQGTEPQHF. DNA for the CDR3: TGTGCCAGCAGCTTCCAGGGTACGGAGCCCCAGCATTTT.

The genes are TRBV5-1 and TRBJ1-6; 9 bases match TRBD1. The CDR3 is made up of 15 amino acids. J gave up 7 bases and V 1 base, and 3 bases lay outside the gene matches. CDR1 and CDR2 from the germline V gene are SGHRS and YFSETQ. CDR3: CASSLWDRDNSPLHF. The DNA for the CDR3 is TGCGCCAGCAGCTTGTGGGACAGGGACAATTCACCCCTCCACTTT.

This chain links TRBV7-9 with TRBJ1-3, with 7 bases fitting TRBD1. CDR1 and CDR2 (germline): SEHNR, FQNEAQ (reference sequence). This CDR3 is built from 16 residues. V shed 5 bases, J shed 2 bases, and the junction held 9 bases outside the gene matches. CDR3 loop: CASSLQQGGAGNTIYF. CDR3 coding DNA: TGTGCCAGCAGCCTACAGCAGGGGGGGGCTGGAAACACCATATATTTT.

This chain connects TRBV5-6 to TRBJ1-4; 7 positions agree with TRBD1. CDR1 and CDR2 from the germline V gene are SGHDT and YYEEEE. The CDR3 totals 17 residues. The V and J ends lost 2 bases and 1 base, in that order; junction bases with no gene match: 8. CDR3 in amino acids: CASSLTGDPGTNEKLFF. CDR3 DNA: TGTGCCAGCAGCTTAACAGGGGACCCCGGAACTAATGAAAAACTGTTTTTT.

The rearrangement joins TRBV15 to TRBJ2-3; no reliable D call. Germline loops: CDR1 LNHNV, CDR2 YYDKDF (reference sequence). The CDR3 has 17 residues. Deletions cut 0 bases from V and 1 base from J, with 14 bases between. CDR3 DNA sequence: TGTGCCACCAGCAGAGATTTCCCTCTGGCGGGCACAGATACGCAGTATTTT. Translating it yields CATSRDFPLAGTDTQYF.

The rearrangement uses TRBV27 and TRBJ1-2; TRBD1 agrees at 7 bases. There are 15 residues in the CDR3. The trim removed 6 bases at V and 0 bases at J, leaving 7 bases unmatched. Germline V gene data show CDR1 as MNHEY and CDR2 as SMNVEV (reference sequence). The CDR3 here is CASSPSGQTNYGYTF. Here the CDR3 DNA reads TGTGCCAGCAGCCCATCGGGACAGACTAACTATGGCTACACCTTC.

The gene calls are TRBV5-1 and TRBJ2-5, with D possibly being TRBD1 (5 bases). From germline, CDR1 is SGHRS and CDR2 YFSETQ. The CDR3 length is 15 residues. Trimming cost V 6 bases and J 5 bases, with 20 bases left between them. The CDR3 loop is CASTIAGQGSETQYF. As DNA, the CDR3 is TGCGCCAGCACCATAGCTGGGCAGGGTAGCGAGACCCAGTACTTC.

V is TRBV4-1 and J is TRBJ2-1, with 9 bases matching TRBD1. In germline, CDR1 is MGHRA, CDR2 YSYEKL. J lost 4 bases, V lost 2 bases, and 6 bases had no gene match. This CDR3 region has 16 residues. CDR3: CASSQTTGGRYNEQFF. In DNA, the CDR3 is TGCGCCAGCAGCCAAACGACAGGGGGACGATACAATGAGCAGTTCTTC.

The V call is TRBV3-1 (or the pseudogene TRBV3-2), the J call TRBJ1-1; no clear D gene. Trimming cost V 0 bases and J 4 bases, with 9 bases left between them. Germline V gene sequence: CDR1 LGHDT, CDR2 YNNKEL (reference sequence). The CDR3 has 14 residues. The CDR3, as DNA: TGTGCCAGCAGCCAAGATGCGGGGTTCACTGAAGCTTTCTTT. Protein sequence: CASSQDAGFTEAFF.

The chain employs TRBV21-1 and TRBJ1-2; whether TRBD1, the table's D call, matches the DNA was not checked. TRBV21-1 is shown as a pseudogene. This CDR3 has 16 amino acids. The CDR3 coding sequence is TGTGCCAGCAGCAAAGGAGAGCCGAGACAGGCATATGGCTACACCTTC. Its protein product is CASSKGEPRQAYGYTF.

The chain joins TRBV11-3 to TRBJ2-3, with D tentatively TRBD2 (5 bases). Per the germline V gene, CDR1 is SGHNT and CDR2 is YENEEA. Between the trimmed V and J ends, which lost 3 bases and 2 bases, there was a span of 9 bases. The CDR3 contains 14 residues. The CDR3 loop reads CASSFSGSTDTQYF. CDR3 in DNA: TGTGCCAGCAGCTTTTCGGGATCCACAGATACGCAGTATTTT.

V is TRBV3-1 (or the pseudogene TRBV3-2) and J is TRBJ1-2; TRBD1 agrees at 7 bases. Germline V gene data show CDR1 as LGHDT and CDR2 as YNNKEL (reference sequence). V shed 0 bases, J shed 8 bases, and the junction held 6 bases outside the gene matches. CDR3 size: 14 residues. As DNA, the CDR3 is TGTGCCAGCAGCCAAGATCGGGGACAGCGAGGCTACACCTTC. Translation: CASSQDRGQRGYTF.

The rearrangement joins TRBV7-3 to TRBJ2-1; TRBD1 matches 11 bases. Germline V gene data show CDR1 as SGHTA and CDR2 as FQGTGA. The J segment lost 9 bases and the V segment lost 5 bases, leaving 9 bases of the junction unmatched. The CDR3 length is 15 residues. This CDR3 is CASSRTGTGGSEQFF. DNA for the CDR3: TGTGCCAGCAGCAGAACCGGGACAGGGGGGAGTGAGCAGTTCTTC. Based on the CDR3 plus reference TRBV7-3 and TRBJ2-1, the full variable domain is GAGVSQTPSNKVTEKGKYVELRCDPISGHTALYWYRQSLGQGPEFLIYFQGTGAADDSGLPNDRFFAVRPEGSVSTLKIQRTERGDSAVYLCASSRTGTGGSEQFFGPGTRLTVL.

The chain links TRBV7-6 to TRBJ2-7; D gene uncertain. Trimming shortened V by 1 base and J by 0 bases, and 4 bases separated the two germline ends. Looked up from germline, CDR1 is SGHVS and CDR2 is FNYEAQ. The CDR3 sequence is 13 residues long. The CDR3 sequence is CASSLGASYEQYF. The CDR3 DNA is TGTGCCAGCAGCTTAGGGGCCTCCTACGAGCAGTACTTC.

This clone was counted a few times. The chain combines TRBV27 with TRBJ1-6; D not resolved. V dropped 3 bases and J dropped 0 bases, with 9 bases sitting between them. Germline V lookup: CDR1 MNHEY, CDR2 SMNVEV (reference sequence). The CDR3 has 16 amino acids. In DNA form, the CDR3 reads TGTGCCAGCAGTTTGAGCAGTACCTCCTATAATTCACCCCTCCACTTT. Translating it yields CASSLSSTSYNSPLHF.

The gene calls are TRBV6-2 or TRBV6-3 and TRBJ2-1; TRBD2 aligns across 7 bases. Germline lookup yields CDR1 MNHEY and CDR2 SVGEGT. This CDR3 contains 14 residues. J was trimmed by 4 bases and V by 6 bases; bases with no gene match: 6. CDR3 amino acids: CASSKLAMYNEQFF. In DNA, the CDR3 is TGTGCCAGCAGCAAACTAGCGATGTACAATGAGCAGTTCTTC.